The T cell receptor (beta chain) under discussion was sequenced for a study of response to subunit inactivated influenza vaccine. One entry per CDR3 protein results from TCRdb running MiXCR on the RT-PCR reads. This table has roughly 700,000 distinct CDR3 sequences, approximately 14% appearing once. This clonotype was seen only a few times. The CDR3 has 14 residues. The V gene's germline CDR1 is SGHTA and CDR2 FQGNSA. Trimming shortened V by 5 bases and J by 3 bases, and 14 bases separated the two germline ends. V gene TRBV7-2 combines with J gene TRBJ2-7; tentative D call: TRBD2 (6 bases). The sequence was collected from a man aged 45 to 65 who received an inactivated influenza vaccine. The sequenced sample was PBMCs from blood, obtained about 14 days before vaccination. As DNA, the CDR3 is TGTGCCAGCAGCCCCCGTGGGGGGATCTACGAGCAGTACTTC. As protein: CASSPRGGIYEQYF. The whole variable domain, filled in from reference TRBV7-2 and TRBJ2-7, reads GAGVSQSPSNKVTEKGKDVELRCDPISGHTALYWYRQSLGQGLEFLIYFQGNSAPDKSGLPSDRFSAERTGGSVSTLTIQRTQQEDSAVYLCASSPRGGIYEQYFGPGTRLTVT.